The 14 T cell receptor beta chains listed next were all sequenced from one sample in a study of PD-L1 blockade in urothelial cancer (dated by TCRdb to the late 2010s). Library prep was done by the immunoSEQ multiplex PCR assay. Sourced from immuneACCESS, this table was stored by TCRdb with only in-frame sequences that have V and J called. A share of the clones is absent; for the studies checked, an unresolved V gene accounts for under half, and the remainder has no known explanation. Within this sample are roughly 56,000 clones, with around 83% of them counted one time only. The top ten clones comprise approximately 23% of the sample. The meaning of the sample's time point label: pretreatment peripheral blood. The source was PBMCs, collected around atezolizumab (anti-PD-L1) treatment. All receptors come from a man in his sixties with urothelial cancer.

This clone was picked up one time. The rearrangement joins TRBV20-1 to TRBJ1-1; D ambiguous. The germline V and J ends were trimmed by 4 bases and 5 bases, with 8 bases remaining between them. Germline loops: CDR1 DFQATT, CDR2 SNEGSKA (reference sequence). The CDR3 totals 11 residues. The CDR3 DNA follows: TGCAGTGCTACCGAGAGGACTGAAGCTTTCTTT. This codes for CSATERTEAFF.

This chain links TRBV9 with TRBJ2-7; 10 bases line up with TRBD1. This CDR3 contains 15 residues. Germline V gives CDR1 SGDLS, CDR2 YYNGEE. Unmatched junction bases numbered 8, after V lost 2 bases and J lost 6 bases. The CDR3 sequence: CASSVGQGPQGEQYF. CDR3 DNA: TGTGCCAGCAGCGTGGGACAGGGGCCCCAGGGCGAGCAGTACTTC.

This chain connects TRBV19 to TRBJ1-5; 8 bases match TRBD1. There are 15 residues in the CDR3. The V gene end was trimmed by 6 bases and the J gene end by 1 base; junction bases not matched to a gene: 5. In germline, CDR1 is LNHDA, CDR2 SQIVND (reference sequence). The CDR3 loop is CASRMDRASNQPQHF. CDR3 in DNA: TGTGCCAGTAGAATGGACAGGGCGAGCAATCAGCCCCAGCATTTT.

The chain employs TRBV10-3 and TRBJ1-5, with TRBD1 matching over 9 bases. V was clipped by 8 bases and J by 3 bases; unmatched bases: 2. CDR3 length: 13 residues. Germline V gene sequence: CDR1 ENHRY, CDR2 SYGVKD. For the CDR3, the DNA is TGTGCCATCGGGACAGGGAACAATCAGCCCCAGCATTTT. Translating gives CAIGTGNNQPQHF.

V is TRBV6-5 and J is TRBJ1-2, with TRBD1 as a possible D gene (5 bases). Germline lookup yields CDR1 MNHEY and CDR2 SVGAGI. Trimming cost V 0 bases and J 2 bases, with 13 bases left between them. CDR3 length: 16 amino acids. CDR3 sequence (DNA): TGTGCCAGCAGTTACTCGAACAGGAAACAGAACTATGGCTACACCTTC. The encoded protein is CASSYSNRKQNYGYTF.

This sequence joins TRBV9 and TRBJ2-5; 7 bases align to TRBD2. V was pared by 1 base and J by 2 bases, with 11 bases of the junction left unmatched. CDR1 and CDR2 from the germline V gene are SGDLS and YYNGEE. The CDR3 is 17 residues long. The CDR3 sequence is CASSVSRWDYSQETQYF. In nucleotides, the CDR3 is TGTGCCAGCAGCGTAAGTCGGTGGGACTATTCACAAGAGACCCAGTACTTC.

The CDR3 loop reads CASSRGGQVGQETQYF. CDR3 in DNA: TGTGCCAGTAGTAGGGGGGGACAGGTCGGCCAAGAGACCCAGTACTTC. The chain employs TRBV19 and TRBJ2-5, with a tentative D call TRBD1 (8 bases). The CDR3 spans 16 residues. Per the germline V gene, CDR1 is LNHDA and CDR2 is SQIVND (reference sequence). The V gene lost 4 bases and the J gene lost 1 base, with 16 bases spanning the gap.

The J gene is TRBJ2-2, the V gene TRBV7-8; tentatively, D is TRBD1 (6 bases). The CDR3 has 16 residues. Germline CDR1 is SGHVS and CDR2 is FQNEAQ. The V end lost 5 bases, the J end lost 6 bases, and 19 bases lay between the germline ends. The CDR3 coding sequence is TGTGCCAGCAGCGTGAGCCCAGGGGTTTCCCCCGGGGAGCTGTTTTTT. Residues: CASSVSPGVSPGELFF.

This clone has just one count. V usage is TRBV9 and J usage is TRBJ2-3, with 9 bases fitting TRBD2. CDR3 size: 16 residues. In germline, CDR1 is SGDLS, CDR2 YYNGEE. J gave up 1 base and V 0 bases, and 3 bases lay outside the gene matches. The CDR3 DNA follows: TGTGCCAGCAGCGTAGCTCCTAGCGGGGGCACAGATACGCAGTATTTT. Translating gives CASSVAPSGGTDTQYF.

This chain joins TRBV5-4 and TRBJ1-2; 8 bases fit TRBD1. The germline V gene has CDR1 SGHNT and CDR2 YYREEE (reference sequence). The CDR3 is 14 amino acids. The J segment lost 6 bases and the V segment lost 1 base, leaving 5 bases of the junction unmatched. CDR3 residues: CASSLRAGGDGYTF. Written as DNA, the CDR3 is TGTGCCAGCAGCTTGCGAGCAGGGGGCGATGGCTACACCTTC.

CDR3 in amino acids: CASSLGLAETQYF. The CDR3 region has the DNA TGCGCCAGCAGCTTGGGACTAGCGGAGACCCAGTACTTC. The chain employs TRBV5-1 and TRBJ2-5, with 8 bases fitting TRBD2. The CDR3 consists of 13 residues. V lost 0 bases to trimming and J lost 5 bases; unmatched junction nucleotides: 0. Germline assignment: CDR1 SGHRS and CDR2 YFSETQ.

J is TRBJ2-2 and V is TRBV5-5; D remains ambiguous. Germline V gene data show CDR1 as SGHKS and CDR2 as YYEKEE (reference sequence). V dropped 1 base and J dropped 0 bases, with 10 bases sitting between them. CDR3 length: 16 amino acids. CDR3 in DNA: TGTGCCAGCAGCTTGATAACAACGTCGAACACCGGGGAGCTGTTTTTT. Its protein product is CASSLITTSNTGELFF.

The chain has TRBV5-8 and TRBJ2-7, with 9 bases that match TRBD2. This CDR3 has 14 amino acids. Germline V gene sequence: CDR1 SGHTS, CDR2 YDEGEE. Trimming cost V 1 base and J 4 bases; bases outside gene matches: 3. DNA for the CDR3: TGTGCCAGCAGCTTGCATAGCGGGAGTTACGAGCAGTACTTC. Translation gives CASSLHSGSYEQYF.

The V and J genes are TRBV19 and TRBJ2-3; D possibly corresponds to TRBD1 (5 bases). V lost 8 bases and J lost 1, with 10 bases in between. CDR3 length equals 13 residues. Germline V gene sequence: CDR1 LNHDA, CDR2 SQIVND (reference sequence). CDR3 DNA: TGTGCCAGTGCTGACAGACGCACAGATACGCAGTATTTT. Residues: CASADRRTDTQYF.